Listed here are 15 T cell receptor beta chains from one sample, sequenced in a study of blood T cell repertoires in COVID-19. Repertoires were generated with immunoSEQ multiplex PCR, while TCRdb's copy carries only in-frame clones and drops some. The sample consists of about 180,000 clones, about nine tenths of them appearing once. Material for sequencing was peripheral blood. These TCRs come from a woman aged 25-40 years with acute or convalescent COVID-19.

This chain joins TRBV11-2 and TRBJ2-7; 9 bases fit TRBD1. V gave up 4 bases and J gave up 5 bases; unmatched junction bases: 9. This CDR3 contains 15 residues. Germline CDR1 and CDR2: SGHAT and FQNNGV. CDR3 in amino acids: CASSSPRDRVHEQYF. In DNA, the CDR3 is TGTGCCAGCAGCTCCCCTCGGGACAGGGTCCACGAGCAGTACTTC.

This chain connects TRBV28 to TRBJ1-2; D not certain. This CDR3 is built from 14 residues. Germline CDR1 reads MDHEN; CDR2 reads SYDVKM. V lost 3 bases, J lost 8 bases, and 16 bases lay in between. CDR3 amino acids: CASSFPGRLTGYTF. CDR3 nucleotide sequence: TGTGCCAGCAGTTTCCCGGGTCGGTTGACGGGCTACACCTTC.

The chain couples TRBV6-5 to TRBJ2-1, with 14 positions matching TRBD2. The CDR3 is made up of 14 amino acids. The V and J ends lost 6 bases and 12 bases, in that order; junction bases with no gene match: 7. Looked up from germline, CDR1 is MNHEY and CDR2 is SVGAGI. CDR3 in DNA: TGTGCCAGCAGCGGACTAGCGGGAGGTCGACGGCAGTTCTTC. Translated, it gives CASSGLAGGRRQFF.

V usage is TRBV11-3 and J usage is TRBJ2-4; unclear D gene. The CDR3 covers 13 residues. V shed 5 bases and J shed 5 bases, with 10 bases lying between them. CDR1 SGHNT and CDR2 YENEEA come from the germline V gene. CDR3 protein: CASSRSRQNIQYF. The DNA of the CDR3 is TGTGCCAGCAGCCGATCGAGGCAAAACATTCAGTACTTC.

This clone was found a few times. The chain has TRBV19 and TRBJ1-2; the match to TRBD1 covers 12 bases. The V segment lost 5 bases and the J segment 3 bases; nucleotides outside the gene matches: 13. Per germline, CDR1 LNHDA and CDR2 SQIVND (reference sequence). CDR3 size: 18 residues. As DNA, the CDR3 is TGTGCCAGTAGTCCATACCCCGGGACAGGGGGCGCATACTATGGCTACACCTTC. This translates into CASSPYPGTGGAYYGYTF.

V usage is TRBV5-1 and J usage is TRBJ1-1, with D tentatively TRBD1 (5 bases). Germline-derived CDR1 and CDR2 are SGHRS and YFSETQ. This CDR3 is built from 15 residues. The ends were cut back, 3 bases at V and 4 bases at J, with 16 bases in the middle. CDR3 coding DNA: TGCGCCAGCAGCTCATTGGGAGGGGTTGCCACTGAAGCTTTCTTT. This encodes CASSSLGGVATEAFF.

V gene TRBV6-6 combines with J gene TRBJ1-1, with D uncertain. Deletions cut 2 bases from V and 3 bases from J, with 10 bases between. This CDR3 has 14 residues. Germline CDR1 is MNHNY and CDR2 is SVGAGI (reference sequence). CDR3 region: CASSYLDRDTEAFF. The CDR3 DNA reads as TGTGCCAGCAGTTACCTTGATCGAGACACTGAAGCTTTCTTT.

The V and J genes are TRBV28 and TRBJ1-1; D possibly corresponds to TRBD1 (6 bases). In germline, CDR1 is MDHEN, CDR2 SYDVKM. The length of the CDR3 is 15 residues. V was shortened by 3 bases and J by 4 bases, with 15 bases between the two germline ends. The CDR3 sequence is CASSFTGTGTTEAFF. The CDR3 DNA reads TGTGCCAGCAGTTTTACGGGCACAGGGACCACTGAAGCTTTCTTT.

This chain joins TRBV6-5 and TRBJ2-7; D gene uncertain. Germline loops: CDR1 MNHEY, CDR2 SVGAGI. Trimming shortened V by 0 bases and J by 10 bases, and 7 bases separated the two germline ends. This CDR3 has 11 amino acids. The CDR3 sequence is CASSYSAVQYF. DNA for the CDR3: TGTGCCAGCAGTTACTCGGCAGTACAGTACTTC.

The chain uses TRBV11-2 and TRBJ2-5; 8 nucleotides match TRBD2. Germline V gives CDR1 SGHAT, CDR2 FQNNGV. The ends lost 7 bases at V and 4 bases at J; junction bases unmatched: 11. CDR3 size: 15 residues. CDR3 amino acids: CASTFTGGVGETQYF. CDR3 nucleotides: TGTGCCAGCACCTTCACGGGAGGGGTCGGAGAGACCCAGTACTTC.

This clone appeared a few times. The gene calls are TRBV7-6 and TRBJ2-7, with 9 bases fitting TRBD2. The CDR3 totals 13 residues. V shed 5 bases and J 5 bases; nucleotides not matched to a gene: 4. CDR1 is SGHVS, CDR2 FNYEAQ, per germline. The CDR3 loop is CASSPREGDEQYF. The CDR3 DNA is TGTGCCAGCAGCCCGCGGGAGGGTGACGAGCAGTACTTC. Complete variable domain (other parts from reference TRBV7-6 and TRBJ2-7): GAGVSQSPRYKVTKRGQDVALRCDPISGHVSLYWYRQALGQGPEFLTYFNYEAQQDKSGLPNDRFSAERPEGSISTLTIQRTEQRDSAMYRCASSPREGDEQYFGPGTRLTVT.

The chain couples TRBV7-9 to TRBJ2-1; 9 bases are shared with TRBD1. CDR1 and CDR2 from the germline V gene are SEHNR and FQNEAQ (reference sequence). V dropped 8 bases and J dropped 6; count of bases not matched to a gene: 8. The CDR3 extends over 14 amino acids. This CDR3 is CASGTGTGPNEQFF. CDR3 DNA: TGTGCCAGCGGTACCGGGACAGGGCCCAATGAGCAGTTCTTC.

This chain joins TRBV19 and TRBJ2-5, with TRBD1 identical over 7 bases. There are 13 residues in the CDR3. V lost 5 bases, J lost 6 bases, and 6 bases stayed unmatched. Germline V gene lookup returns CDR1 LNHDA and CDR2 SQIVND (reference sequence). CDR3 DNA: TGTGCCAGTAGTGCGACAGGGATCCAGACCCAGTACTTC. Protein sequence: CASSATGIQTQYF.

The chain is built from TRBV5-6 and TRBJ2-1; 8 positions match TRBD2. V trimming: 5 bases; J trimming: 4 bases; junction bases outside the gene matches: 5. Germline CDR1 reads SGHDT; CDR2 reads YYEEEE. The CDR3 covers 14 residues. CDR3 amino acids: CASSLPGGYNEQFF. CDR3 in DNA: TGTGCCAGCAGTCTTCCGGGGGGGTACAATGAGCAGTTCTTC.

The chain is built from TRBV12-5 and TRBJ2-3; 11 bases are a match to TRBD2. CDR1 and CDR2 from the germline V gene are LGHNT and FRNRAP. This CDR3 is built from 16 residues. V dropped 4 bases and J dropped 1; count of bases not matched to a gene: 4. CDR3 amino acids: CASGSGTSGRTDTQYF. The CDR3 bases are TGTGCTAGTGGTTCTGGGACTAGCGGACGCACAGATACGCAGTATTTT.